This T cell receptor (beta chain) was found in a study of T cells in Graves' hyperthyroidism and ophthalmopathy (dated by TCRdb to about 2019). Notes on the research overall: Peripheral blood samples were taken at initial diagnosis, before any treatment was given. A discovery cohort of about 95 patients, roughly 45 with Graves' ophthalmopathy and over 55 with stable Graves' hyperthyroidism, was used to find distinguishing TCR V-J signatures. An independent validation cohort of around 20 hyperthyroidism patients and 17 patients who later progressed to ophthalmopathy tested prospective prediction of ophthalmopathy. The 75 to 100 discovery patients were randomly split 7:3 into training and test sets. The study also compared thyroid tissue and blood T-cell repertoires from about six Graves' hyperthyroidism patients. After blood sampling, hyperthyroidism patients were treated with methimazole at a starting dose of 30 mg daily, and ophthalmopathy patients were treated with high-dose intravenous methylprednisolone. According to the paper, TCR Vbeta CDR3 sequencing was carried out on over 130 peripheral blood samples, which came from approximately 43 ophthalmopathy, some 73 hyperthyroidism and about 17 progressor patients.

Stable Graves' hyperthyroidism was defined as no progression to ophthalmopathy during 18 months of follow-up. Hyperthyroidism patients were newly diagnosed, with disease duration under 2 months, and aged 18 to 65 years. Any patient with an uncontrolled infection, another autoimmune disease, pregnancy or lactation was excluded. Clinical symptoms, serum thyroxine and TRAb, thyroid ultrasound, and orbital computed tomography formed the basis for the diagnoses. PBMCs were isolated from 7.5 to 10 ml of fresh peripheral blood by Ficoll-Paque density gradient centrifugation. Total RNA was extracted using Trizol reagent, and RNA quality was assessed on an Agilent 2100 Bioanalyzer. Findings and caveats that apply to the study as a whole: Sample size was not statistically predetermined, and investigators were not blinded to group allocation. Most expanded thyroid clonotypes (frequency above 0.001) were also detected in blood, suggesting blood repertoires may reflect thyroid immune responses. In validation, the model predicted progression to ophthalmopathy with approximately 69% sensitivity and 72% to 85% specificity, a median of about 6.7 months before onset. Ophthalmopathy was separated from stable hyperthyroidism by a 13 V-J signature model, with approximately 86% sensitivity and about 81% specificity obtained in cross-validation and 80%/75% obtained in testing.

This clonotype appeared many times. The antigen it recognizes is unknown. Base qualities are missing; no much larger clone stands one base away. The TCR beta CDR3 regions were amplified from RNA transcripts. A first-round RT-PCR of the TCR CDR3 used the HTBI primer set with the Qiagen OneStep RT-PCR kit. Libraries were constructed in a second round of multiplex PCR, after which size selection and purification were carried out. Libraries were sequenced paired-end with 100 bp reads on an Illumina HiSeq2000. Per the original workflow: SOAPnuke was used to process the raw data, with reads discarded if the reads contained adapters or uncalled bases, had a mean Phred below 15, or lacked an exact constant-primer or identifier match. High-quality paired reads were merged with COPE v1.2.5, and unique nucleotide sequences were defined as clonotypes. MiTCR v1.1 was used to align the clonotypes against IMGT TRBV, TRBD and TRBJ reference segments. The analysis was restricted to V-J combinations with a frequency above 0.0001, which together covered just over 98% of the repertoires. A TCS score was defined as the ratio of F50 (clonal expansion) to E x V (chaos), with BLOSUM62-based TCRdist applied between CDR3 peptides within each V-J. Welch's t-statistics and random forest reduced fewer than 600 V-J features to about 13, which were used in a naive Bayes classifier (R e1071). TCRdb reprocessing: public reads trimmed at Q25 with fastp, clones called with MiXCR, in-frame beta chains kept. CDR3 protein sequences are deduplicated, and each keeps its most common genes and DNA. The V and J calls were determined by TCRdb, not by the authors. The sample table shows some 760,000 distinct CDR3 sequences, and 14% are seen once. In total, the top ten clones hold roughly 10% of the sample.

From the cysteine up to the phenylalanine, the CDR3 has a length of 13 residues. Only the CDR3 region is kept as DNA, spanning 39 bases read in frame from base 1. After removal of 6 bases from V and 3 bases from J, the junction retains 4 bases not matched to a gene. CDR1 is given as MNHEY and CDR2 as SMNVEV, both from the germline V gene (reference sequence). Sample: blood. The TCR was taken from a woman younger than 30 with Graves' hyperthyroidism. The chain uses TRBV27 and TRBJ1-1, and 7 junctional nucleotides match TRBD1. The encoded CDR3 is CASSLTGDTEAFF. The nucleotide sequence is given as TGTGCCAGCAGCTTAACAGGGGACACTGAAGCTTTCTTT.